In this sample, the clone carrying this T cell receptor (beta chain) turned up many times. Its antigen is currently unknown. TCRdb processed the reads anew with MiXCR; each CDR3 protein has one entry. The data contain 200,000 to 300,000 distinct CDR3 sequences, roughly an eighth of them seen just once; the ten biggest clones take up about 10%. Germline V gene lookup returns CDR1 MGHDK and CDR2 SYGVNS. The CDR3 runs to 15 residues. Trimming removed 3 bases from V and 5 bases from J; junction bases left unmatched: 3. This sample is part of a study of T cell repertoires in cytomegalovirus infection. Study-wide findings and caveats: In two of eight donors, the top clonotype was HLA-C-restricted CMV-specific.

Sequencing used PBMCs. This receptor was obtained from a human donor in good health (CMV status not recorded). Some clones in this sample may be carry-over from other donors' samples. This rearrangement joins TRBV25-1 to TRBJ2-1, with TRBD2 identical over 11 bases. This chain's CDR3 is CASSEIAGGNNEQFF. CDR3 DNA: TGTGCCAGCAGTGAGATAGCGGGAGGGAACAATGAGCAGTTCTTC.